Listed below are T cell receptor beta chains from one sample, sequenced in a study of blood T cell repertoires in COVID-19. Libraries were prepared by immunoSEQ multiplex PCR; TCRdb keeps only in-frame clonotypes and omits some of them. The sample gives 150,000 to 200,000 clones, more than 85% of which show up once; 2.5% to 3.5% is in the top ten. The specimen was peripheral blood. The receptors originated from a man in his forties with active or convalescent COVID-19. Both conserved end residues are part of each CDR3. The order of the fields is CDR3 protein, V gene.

cdr3_aa: CASSLKAQGARTEAFF
v_call: TRBV27

cdr3_aa: CASSLAEGRHQPQHF
v_call: TRBV7-8

cdr3_aa: CASSQEAWGRAQYF
v_call: TRBV3-1/TRBV3-2

cdr3_aa: CASAQPSGIQYF
v_call: TRBV3-1/TRBV3-2

cdr3_aa: CASSQSGLLSVETQYF
v_call: TRBV7-3

cdr3_aa: CASSLLVGQDEQYF
v_call: TRBV6-2/TRBV6-3

cdr3_aa: CATRRTGLAGFPYF
v_call: TRBV28

cdr3_aa: CASSLATGFNEKLFF
v_call: TRBV7-6

cdr3_aa: CASSSPERGGLGEQFF
v_call: TRBV7-2

cdr3_aa: CASSLMTGTTEAFF
v_call: TRBV11-2

cdr3_aa: CSERRGGTEAFF
v_call: TRBV29-1

cdr3_aa: CASSFWRSEGEQFF
v_call: TRBV11-2

cdr3_aa: CASGGLRNEKLFF
v_call: TRBV2

cdr3_aa: CASSLEPAGEEETQYF
v_call: TRBV5-1

cdr3_aa: CASSQVSREGNNEQFF
v_call: TRBV3-1/TRBV3-2